This passage covers 22 T cell receptor beta chains from one sample sequenced in a study of regulatory T cells in long-lasting Graves disease. Time point of the sample: newly diagnosed GD, antithyroid drugs for less than 3 months. There was RNA extracted from PBMCs, and the TCR library was made from it. Arm-PCR of CDR3 regions with iRepertoire HTBI primers generated TCR beta libraries. TCRdb reprocessed the multiplex PCR reads via MiXCR and lists one record per CDR3 protein. This table holds about 560,000 distinct CDR3 sequences, about 15% found once. The same sample was also studied in work on T cells in Graves' hyperthyroidism and ophthalmopathy.

The source material was peripheral blood mononuclear cells (PBMCs), sampled at new diagnosis, from a patient treated with antithyroid drugs. The receptors shown here come from a man between 18 and 29 years old with Graves disease.

The V and J genes are TRBV6-1 and TRBJ1-6, with no clear D. V lost 4 bases to trimming and J lost 9 bases, with 16 bases between them. The CDR3 sequence is 15 residues long. Germline loops: CDR1 MNHNS, CDR2 SASEGT. The CDR3 here is CASSVTQSLGSPLHF. CDR3 DNA sequence: TGTGCCAGCAGTGTAACCCAGTCTTTGGGTTCACCCCTCCACTTT.

At least ten counts were recorded for this clonotype. V and J are TRBV28 and TRBJ2-2; 10 bases match TRBD2. The trim removed 8 bases at V and 5 bases at J, leaving 8 bases unmatched. This CDR3 spans 15 amino acids. The germline V gene encodes CDR1 MDHEN and CDR2 SYDVKM. The CDR3 DNA sequence: TGTGCCAGCCAGCGGGAGGGCCGAACGACCGGGGAGCTGTTTTTT. Translated: CASQREGRTTGELFF. Full variable domain (outside the CDR3, taken from reference TRBV28 and TRBJ2-2): DVKVTQSSRYLVKRTGEKVFLECVQDMDHENMFWYRQDPGLGLRLIYFSYDVKMKEKGDIPEGYSVSREKKERFSLILESASTNQTSMYLCASQREGRTTGELFFGEGSRLTVL.

In DNA, the CDR3 is TGTGCCAGCAGCTTACCCTCCCGCAGAAATAGCAATCAGCCCCAGCATTTT. It specifies CASSLPSRRNSNQPQHF. The rearrangement joins TRBV7-8 to TRBJ1-5; no reliable D call. The CDR3 has 17 amino acids. The ends were cut back, 2 bases at V and 0 bases at J, with 14 bases in the middle. Germline CDR1 and CDR2: SGHVS and FQNEAQ.

This clonotype has just a few counts. CDR3 sequence: CASSQTQGPGYTF. The CDR3 nucleotides read TGTGCCAGCAGCCAAACCCAGGGTCCTGGCTACACCTTC. The V gene is TRBV9, the J gene TRBJ1-2; the D gene is possibly TRBD1 (5 bases). CDR1 SGDLS and CDR2 YYNGEE come from the germline V gene. With 4 bases removed from V and 7 bases from J, the gap between germline ends came to 14 bases. CDR3 length: 13 residues.

This clonotype appeared many times. The J gene is TRBJ1-1, the V gene TRBV15; D gene uncertain. Germline-derived CDR1 and CDR2 are LNHNV and YYDKDF (reference sequence). CDR3 length: 12 amino acids. V was pared by 0 bases and J by 1 base, with 0 bases between. CDR3 nucleotides: TGTGCCACCAGCAGAGAGAACACTGAAGCTTTCTTT. Protein: CATSRENTEAFF. The variable domain in full, completed from reference TRBV15 and TRBJ1-1, reads DAMVIQNPRYQVTQFGKPVTLSCSQTLNHNVMYWYQQKSSQAPKLLFHYYDKDFNNEADTPDNFQSRRPNTSFCFLDIRSPGLGDTAMYLCATSRENTEAFFGQGTRLTVV.

In its sample, this clonotype was seen many times. V and J are TRBV6-1 and TRBJ2-1; D not resolved. The CDR3 consists of 12 residues. The V gene lost 7 bases and the J gene lost 3 bases, with 7 bases spanning the gap. Germline V gene sequence: CDR1 MNHNS, CDR2 SASEGT. CDR3 loop: CASTSFYNEQFF. In nucleotides, the CDR3 is TGTGCCAGCACGTCCTTCTACAATGAGCAGTTCTTC.

With respect to this clonotype: Just one base apart from a much larger clone, this may be a read error. The chain couples TRBV11-2 to TRBJ1-3, with 7 nucleotides matching TRBD1. V lost 5 bases to trimming and J lost 2 bases; unmatched junction nucleotides: 3. There are 14 residues in the CDR3. Germline V gives CDR1 SGHAT, CDR2 FQNNGV. The CDR3 sequence: CASSPTGPGNTIYF. DNA of the CDR3: TGTGCCAGCAGCCCGACAGGGCCTGGAAACACCATATATTTT.

In its sample, this clonotype was seen a few times. The chain carries TRBV6-1 and TRBJ2-3; perhaps D is TRBD1 or TRBD2 (5 bases each). The CDR3 has 15 amino acids. Germline CDR1 and CDR2: MNHNS and SASEGT. With 7 bases removed from V and 1 base from J, the gap between germline ends came to 15 bases. The CDR3 region is CASIRDPAGTDTQYF. The CDR3 coding sequence is TGTGCCAGCATCCGGGACCCCGCTGGCACAGATACGCAGTATTTT.

V is TRBV6-2 or TRBV6-3 and J is TRBJ2-5; 8 bases map to TRBD2. Trimming removed 7 bases from V and 5 bases from J; junction bases left unmatched: 9. Germline lookup yields CDR1 MNHEY and CDR2 SVGEGT. This CDR3 spans 14 amino acids. CDR3 bases: TGTGCCAGCACCCCCCTCGGGGGGGAGGAGACCCAGTACTTC. Translated, it gives CASTPLGGEETQYF.

The chain employs TRBV5-1 and TRBJ1-1, with 9 bases aligning to TRBD1. V lost 4 bases to trimming and J lost 5 bases; unmatched junction nucleotides: 9. The CDR3 length is 15 residues. Germline CDR1 and CDR2: SGHRS and YFSETQ. The DNA for the CDR3 is TGCGCCAGCAGCCAGACAGGGGGTGGCCTTACTGAAGCTTTCTTT. Translation: CASSQTGGGLTEAFF. Complete variable domain (other parts from reference TRBV5-1 and TRBJ1-1): KAGVTQTPRYLIKTRGQQVTLSCSPISGHRSVSWYQQTPGQGLQFLFEYFSETQRNKGNFPGRFSGRQFSNSRSEMNVSTLELGDSALYLCASSQTGGGLTEAFFGQGTRLTVV.

The genes are TRBV29-1 and TRBJ2-7; 9 nucleotides line up with TRBD1. The CDR3 is 13 residues long. CDR1 and CDR2 (germline): SQVTM, ANQGSEA. The V and J ends lost 7 bases and 2 bases, in that order; junction bases with no gene match: 6. CDR3 in amino acids: CSAATGGPYEQYF. Written as DNA, the CDR3 is TGCAGCGCGGCCACAGGGGGCCCCTACGAGCAGTACTTC.

This clonotype was seen repeatedly, ten times or more. The rearrangement links TRBV2 to TRBJ2-7, with D tentatively TRBD1 or TRBD2 (5 bases each). V dropped 6 bases and J dropped 6 bases, with 15 bases sitting between them. Germline V CDR1 and CDR2: SNHLY, FYNNEI. The CDR3 runs 13 residues. CDR3 sequence: CASSGRLGTEQYF. The CDR3 region has the DNA TGTGCCAGCAGCGGAAGATTGGGGACCGAGCAGTACTTC.

This clonotype was seen at least ten times. The chain is built from TRBV28 and TRBJ1-5; tentatively, D is TRBD1 (6 bases). V gave up 2 bases and J gave up 5 bases, with 10 bases separating them. The CDR3 contains 14 residues. Germline CDR1 MDHEN, CDR2 SYDVKM. The CDR3 region is CASSLGGAHQPQHF. The DNA of the CDR3 is TGTGCCAGCAGTTTAGGGGGGGCGCATCAGCCCCAGCATTTT. Supplemented by reference TRBV28 and TRBJ1-5, the full variable domain reads DVKVTQSSRYLVKRTGEKVFLECVQDMDHENMFWYRQDPGLGLRLIYFSYDVKMKEKGDIPEGYSVSREKKERFSLILESASTNQTSMYLCASSLGGAHQPQHFGDGTRLSIL.

With respect to this clonotype: A much larger clonotype is one base distant, so this may be a read error. Here the CDR3 reads CAWSVPFRPVKGYQPQHF. The CDR3 DNA reads TGTGCCTGGAGTGTACCTTTTCGGCCAGTCAAGGGCTATCAGCCCCAGCATTTT. This rearrangement joins TRBV30 to TRBJ1-5; D remains ambiguous. Trimming pared 0 bases from V and 5 bases from J, leaving 23 bases between. Germline V gives CDR1 GTSNPN, CDR2 SVGIG (reference sequence). The CDR3 has 18 residues.

This clonotype was found many times. This sequence joins TRBV28 and TRBJ1-1; D not resolved. V was clipped by 3 bases and J by 6 bases, with 8 bases between them. The CDR3 runs to 12 residues. The germline gives CDR1 MDHEN, CDR2 SYDVKM. In DNA form, the CDR3 reads TGTGCCAGCAGTTTTGTTCGGTCTGAAGCTTTCTTT. Residues: CASSFVRSEAFF.

This sequence joins TRBV28 and TRBJ1-5, with D unclear. Germline CDR1 and CDR2: MDHEN and SYDVKM. Trimming pared 8 bases from V and 3 bases from J, leaving 8 bases between. The CDR3 loop spans 12 amino acids. The CDR3 sequence is CASGLTNQPQHF. CDR3 coding DNA: TGTGCCAGCGGCTTAACCAATCAGCCCCAGCATTTT.

This clonotype was detected ten times or more. This chain uses TRBV18 with TRBJ2-3; TRBD2 agrees at 12 bases. This CDR3 spans 15 amino acids. V dropped 3 bases and J dropped 4; count of bases not matched to a gene: 2. From germline, CDR1 is KGHSH and CDR2 LQKENI. This CDR3 reads CASSPTSGSPDTQYF. CDR3 DNA: TGTGCCAGCTCACCGACTAGCGGGAGCCCAGATACGCAGTATTTT.

Ten or more counts support this clonotype. The chain joins TRBV6-1 to TRBJ2-5; possible D gene TRBD2, 6 bases. The CDR3 sequence is 14 residues long. CDR1 is MNHNS and CDR2 is SASEGT in the germline V gene. V lost 8 bases, J lost 2 bases, and 15 bases lay in between. The DNA of the CDR3 is TGTGCCAGCCTGGCTAGCGTCGTGCAAGAGACCCAGTACTTC. Its protein product is CASLASVVQETQYF.

This clonotype was counted ten times or more. This chain links TRBV2 with TRBJ1-2, with 8 bases matching TRBD1. With 5 bases clipped from V and 4 bases from J, the junction kept 9 bases outside the gene matches. Germline loops: CDR1 SNHLY, CDR2 FYNNEI. This CDR3 is built from 15 residues. CDR3 sequence (DNA): TGTGCCAGCAGTTTGCCGGACAGGGAGGTCTATGGCTACACCTTC. Translation gives CASSLPDREVYGYTF.

This clonotype was observed at least ten times. The rearrangement uses TRBV30 and TRBJ1-2, with D hard to call. The germline CDR1 and CDR2 sequences are GTSNPN and SVGIG (reference sequence). The germline V and J ends were trimmed by 0 bases and 4 bases, with 12 bases remaining between them. CDR3 size: 14 residues. The CDR3 protein is CAWSVGSGRYGYTF. The CDR3 coding sequence is TGTGCCTGGAGTGTAGGCAGCGGACGCTATGGCTACACCTTC.

This clonotype was seen only a few times. This chain uses TRBV12-5 with TRBJ2-3, with D unclear. This CDR3 contains 13 residues. V lost 1 base, J lost 0 bases, and 2 bases lay in between. Per the germline V gene, CDR1 is LGHNT and CDR2 is FRNRAP. The CDR3 is CASGLDSTDTQYF. As DNA, the CDR3 is TGTGCTAGTGGTTTGGACAGCACAGATACGCAGTATTTT.

This clonotype came up many times. The chain is built from TRBV30 and TRBJ1-2, with a weak D call TRBD1 (6 bases). V was pared by 2 bases and J by 10 bases, with 11 bases between. The CDR3 has 11 residues. Germline V lookup: CDR1 GTSNPN, CDR2 SVGIG (reference sequence). CDR3 protein: CAWSPQGTYTF. DNA for the CDR3: TGTGCCTGGAGTCCCCAGGGGACCTACACCTTC. Full variable domain (missing parts from reference TRBV30 and TRBJ1-2): SQTIHQWPATLVQPVGSPLSLECTVEGTSNPNLYWYRQAAGRGLQLLFYSVGIGQISSEVPQNLSASRPQDRQFILSSKKLLLSDSGFYLCAWSPQGTYTFGSGTRLTVV.